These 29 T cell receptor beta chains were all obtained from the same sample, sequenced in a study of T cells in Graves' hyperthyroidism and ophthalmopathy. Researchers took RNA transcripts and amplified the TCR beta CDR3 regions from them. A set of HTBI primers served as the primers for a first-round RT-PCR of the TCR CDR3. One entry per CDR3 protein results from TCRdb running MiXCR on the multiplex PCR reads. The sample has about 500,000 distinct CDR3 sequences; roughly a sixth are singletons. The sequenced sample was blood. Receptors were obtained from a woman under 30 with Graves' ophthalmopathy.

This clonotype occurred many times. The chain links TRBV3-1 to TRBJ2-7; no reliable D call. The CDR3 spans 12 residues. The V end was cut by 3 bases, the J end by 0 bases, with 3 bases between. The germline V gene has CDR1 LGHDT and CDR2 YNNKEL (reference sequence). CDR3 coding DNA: TGTGCCAGCAGCCAGGGCTCCTACGAGCAGTACTTC. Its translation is CASSQGSYEQYF.

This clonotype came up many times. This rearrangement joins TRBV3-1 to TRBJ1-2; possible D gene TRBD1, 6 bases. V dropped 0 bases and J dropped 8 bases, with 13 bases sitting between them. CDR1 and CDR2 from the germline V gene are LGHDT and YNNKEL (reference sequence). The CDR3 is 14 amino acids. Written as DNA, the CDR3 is TGTGCCAGCAGCCAAGATCAAGGGGGAGAAGGCTACACCTTC. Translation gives CASSQDQGGEGYTF.

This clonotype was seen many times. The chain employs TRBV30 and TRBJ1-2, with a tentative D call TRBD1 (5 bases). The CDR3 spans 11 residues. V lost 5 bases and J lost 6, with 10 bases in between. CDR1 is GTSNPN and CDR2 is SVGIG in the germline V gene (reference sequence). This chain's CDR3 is CAWERGDGYTF. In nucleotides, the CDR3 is TGTGCCTGGGAAAGAGGGGATGGCTACACCTTC.

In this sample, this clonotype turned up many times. The CDR3 here is CSVGGLGGASGIYEQYF. The CDR3 DNA reads as TGCAGCGTTGGAGGGCTAGGGGGCGCTTCGGGGATATACGAGCAGTACTTC. The V call is TRBV29-1, the J call TRBJ2-7, with 7 nucleotides matching TRBD1. The CDR3 length is 17 residues. The V segment lost 4 bases and the J segment 4 bases; nucleotides outside the gene matches: 19. Germline V CDR1 and CDR2: SQVTM, ANQGSEA.

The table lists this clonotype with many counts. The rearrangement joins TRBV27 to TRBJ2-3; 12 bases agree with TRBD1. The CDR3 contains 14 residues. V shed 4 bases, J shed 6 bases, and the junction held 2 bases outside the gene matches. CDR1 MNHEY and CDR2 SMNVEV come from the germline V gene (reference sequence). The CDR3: CASSWGQGADTQYF. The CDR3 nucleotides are TGTGCCAGCAGTTGGGGACAGGGGGCCGATACGCAGTATTTT.

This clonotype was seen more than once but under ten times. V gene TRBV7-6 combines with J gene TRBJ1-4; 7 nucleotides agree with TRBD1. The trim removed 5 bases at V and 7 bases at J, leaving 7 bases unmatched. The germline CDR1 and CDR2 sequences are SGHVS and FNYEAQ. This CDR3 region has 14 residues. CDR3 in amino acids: CASSRRDSLEKLFF. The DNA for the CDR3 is TGTGCCAGCAGCCGGAGGGACAGTCTTGAAAAACTGTTTTTT.

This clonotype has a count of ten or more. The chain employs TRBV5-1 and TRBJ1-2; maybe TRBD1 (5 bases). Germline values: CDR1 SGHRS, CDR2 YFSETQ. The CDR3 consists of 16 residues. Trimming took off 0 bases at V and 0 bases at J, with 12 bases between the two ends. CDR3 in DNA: TGCGCCAGCAGCTTGGAATGGGGGTCTACTAACTATGGCTACACCTTC. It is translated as CASSLEWGSTNYGYTF.

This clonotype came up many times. The CDR3: CASSLEAASYEQYF. In DNA form, the CDR3 reads TGCGCCAGCAGCTTGGAAGCGGCGTCCTACGAGCAGTACTTC. This sequence joins TRBV5-1 and TRBJ2-7; perhaps TRBD2 as D (5 bases). The V gene lost 0 bases and the J gene lost 1 base, with 8 bases spanning the gap. This CDR3 spans 14 amino acids. Germline CDR1 and CDR2: SGHRS and YFSETQ.

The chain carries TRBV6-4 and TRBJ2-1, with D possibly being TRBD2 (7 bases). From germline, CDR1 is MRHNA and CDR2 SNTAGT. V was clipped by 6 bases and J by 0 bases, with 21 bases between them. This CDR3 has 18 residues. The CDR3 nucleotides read TGTGCCAGCAGCCACGGACTGTCCGGGGGGCTCTCCTACAATGAGCAGTTCTTC. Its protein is CASSHGLSGGLSYNEQFF.

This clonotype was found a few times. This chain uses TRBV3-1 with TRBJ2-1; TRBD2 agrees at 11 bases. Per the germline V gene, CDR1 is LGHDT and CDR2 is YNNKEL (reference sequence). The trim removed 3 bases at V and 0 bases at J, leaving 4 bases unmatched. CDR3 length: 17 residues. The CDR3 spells CASSQASGGYSYNEQFF. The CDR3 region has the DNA TGTGCCAGCAGCCAGGCTAGCGGGGGGTACTCCTACAATGAGCAGTTCTTC.

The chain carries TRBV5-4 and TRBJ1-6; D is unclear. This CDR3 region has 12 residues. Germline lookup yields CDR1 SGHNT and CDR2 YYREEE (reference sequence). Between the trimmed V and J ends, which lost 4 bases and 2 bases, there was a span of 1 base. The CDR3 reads CASSPYNSPLHF. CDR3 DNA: TGTGCCAGCAGCCCCTATAATTCACCCCTCCACTTT.

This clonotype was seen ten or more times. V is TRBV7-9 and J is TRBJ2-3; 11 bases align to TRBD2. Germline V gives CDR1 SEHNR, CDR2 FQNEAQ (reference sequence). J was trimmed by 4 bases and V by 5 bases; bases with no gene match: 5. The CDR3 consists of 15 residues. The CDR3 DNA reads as TGTGCCAGCAGCGTTAGCGGGGGGGCCCCAGATACGCAGTATTTT. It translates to CASSVSGGAPDTQYF.

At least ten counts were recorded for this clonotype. CDR3 sequence: CASSFQRGYSYNEQFF. In DNA form, the CDR3 reads TGTGCCAGCAGCTTTCAACGGGGGTACTCCTACAATGAGCAGTTCTTC. This chain links TRBV11-1 with TRBJ2-1; maybe TRBD2 (6 bases). Germline V lookup: CDR1 SGHAT, CDR2 FQDESV (reference sequence). The CDR3 has 16 residues. Trimming left V 3 bases short and J 0 bases short, with 12 bases between.

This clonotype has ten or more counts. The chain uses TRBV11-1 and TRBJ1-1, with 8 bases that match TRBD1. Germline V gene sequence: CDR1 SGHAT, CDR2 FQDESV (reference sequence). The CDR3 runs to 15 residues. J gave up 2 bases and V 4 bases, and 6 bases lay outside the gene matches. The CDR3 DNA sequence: TGTGCCAGCAGCTCCGTCGGGACAGGAAACACTGAAGCTTTCTTT. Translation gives CASSSVGTGNTEAFF.

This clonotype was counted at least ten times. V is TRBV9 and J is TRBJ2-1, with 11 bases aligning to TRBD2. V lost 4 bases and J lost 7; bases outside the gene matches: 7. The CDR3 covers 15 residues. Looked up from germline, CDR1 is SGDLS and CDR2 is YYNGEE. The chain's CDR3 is CASSFSGGAGNEQFF. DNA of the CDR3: TGTGCCAGCAGCTTTAGCGGGGGGGCGGGGAATGAGCAGTTCTTC.

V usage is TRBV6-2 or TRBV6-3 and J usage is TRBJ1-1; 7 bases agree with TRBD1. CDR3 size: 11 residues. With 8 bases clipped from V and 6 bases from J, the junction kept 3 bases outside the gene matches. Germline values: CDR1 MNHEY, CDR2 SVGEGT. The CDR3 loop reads CASGRGSEAFF. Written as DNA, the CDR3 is TGTGCCAGCGGCAGGGGGTCTGAAGCTTTCTTT.

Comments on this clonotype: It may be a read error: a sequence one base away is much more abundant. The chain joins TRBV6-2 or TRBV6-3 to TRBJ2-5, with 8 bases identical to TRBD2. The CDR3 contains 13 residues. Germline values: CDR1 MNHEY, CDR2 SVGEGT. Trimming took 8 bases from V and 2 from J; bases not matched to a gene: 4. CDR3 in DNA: TGTGCCAGCTCGGGGGGGCCGCAAGAGACCCAGTACTTC. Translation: CASSGGPQETQYF.

Written as DNA, the CDR3 is TGTGCCAGCAGCAAAGGCAGTCTAAGGGACAGACCTTTTCGCTATGGCTACACCTTC. As protein: CASSKGSLRDRPFRYGYTF. V is TRBV3-1 and J is TRBJ1-2; TRBD1 aligns across 7 bases. The CDR3 has 19 amino acids. The junction had 22 bases not matched to a gene; V was cut back by 5 bases and J by 4 bases. CDR1 is LGHDT and CDR2 is YNNKEL in the germline V gene (reference sequence).

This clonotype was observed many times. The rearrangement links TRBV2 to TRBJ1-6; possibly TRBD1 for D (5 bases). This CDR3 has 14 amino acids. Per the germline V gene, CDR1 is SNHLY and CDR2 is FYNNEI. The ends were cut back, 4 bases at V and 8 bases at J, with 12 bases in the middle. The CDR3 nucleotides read TGTGCCAGCAGTGGGGGAGGGGAATATTCACCCCTCCACTTT. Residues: CASSGGGEYSPLHF.

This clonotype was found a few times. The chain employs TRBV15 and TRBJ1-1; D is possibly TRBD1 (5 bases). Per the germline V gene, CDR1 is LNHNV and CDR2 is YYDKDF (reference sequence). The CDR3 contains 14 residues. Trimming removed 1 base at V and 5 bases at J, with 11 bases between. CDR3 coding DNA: TGTGCCACCAGCAGAGTAACGGGGCCGACTGAAGCTTTCTTT. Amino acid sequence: CATSRVTGPTEAFF.

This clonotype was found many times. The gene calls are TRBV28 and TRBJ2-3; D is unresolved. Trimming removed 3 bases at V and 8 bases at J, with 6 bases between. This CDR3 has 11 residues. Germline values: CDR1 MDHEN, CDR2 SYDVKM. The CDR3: CASSFTGTQYF. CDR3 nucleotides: TGTGCCAGCAGTTTTACGGGTACGCAGTATTTT.

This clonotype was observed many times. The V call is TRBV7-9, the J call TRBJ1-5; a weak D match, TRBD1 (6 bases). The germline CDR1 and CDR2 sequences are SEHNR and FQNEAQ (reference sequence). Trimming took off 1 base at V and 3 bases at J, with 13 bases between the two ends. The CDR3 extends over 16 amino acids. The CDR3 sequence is CASSLGGQGHNQPQHF. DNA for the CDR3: TGTGCCAGCAGCTTAGGCGGGCAGGGGCACAATCAGCCCCAGCATTTT.

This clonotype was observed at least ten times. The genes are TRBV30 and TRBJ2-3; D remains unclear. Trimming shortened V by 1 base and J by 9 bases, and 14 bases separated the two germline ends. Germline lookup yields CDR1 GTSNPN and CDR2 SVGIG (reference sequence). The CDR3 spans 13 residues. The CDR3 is CAWSADGPWTQYF. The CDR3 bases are TGTGCCTGGAGTGCGGACGGACCTTGGACGCAGTATTTT.

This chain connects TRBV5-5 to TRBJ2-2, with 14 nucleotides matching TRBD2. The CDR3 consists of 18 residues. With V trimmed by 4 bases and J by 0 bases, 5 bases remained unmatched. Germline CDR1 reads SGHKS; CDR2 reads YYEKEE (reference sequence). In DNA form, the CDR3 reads TGTGCCAGCAGCCCCGGACTAGCGGGGGGCACGAACACCGGGGAGCTGTTTTTT. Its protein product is CASSPGLAGGTNTGELFF.

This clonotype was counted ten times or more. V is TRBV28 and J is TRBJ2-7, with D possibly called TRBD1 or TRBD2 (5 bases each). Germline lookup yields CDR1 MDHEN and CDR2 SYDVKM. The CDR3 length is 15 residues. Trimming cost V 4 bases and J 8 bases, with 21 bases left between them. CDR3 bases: TGTGCCAGCAGTTCATTAGGGACGGAGCCGTACCAGCAGTACTTC. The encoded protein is CASSSLGTEPYQQYF.

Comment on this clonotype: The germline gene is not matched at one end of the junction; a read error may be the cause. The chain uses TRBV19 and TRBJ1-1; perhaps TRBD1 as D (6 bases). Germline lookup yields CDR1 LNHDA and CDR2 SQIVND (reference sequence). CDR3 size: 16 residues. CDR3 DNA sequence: TGTGCCAATAGTCCGGCCTTTGGCCACAGGGCCCCTGAAGCTTTCTTT. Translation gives CANSPAFGHRAPEAFF.

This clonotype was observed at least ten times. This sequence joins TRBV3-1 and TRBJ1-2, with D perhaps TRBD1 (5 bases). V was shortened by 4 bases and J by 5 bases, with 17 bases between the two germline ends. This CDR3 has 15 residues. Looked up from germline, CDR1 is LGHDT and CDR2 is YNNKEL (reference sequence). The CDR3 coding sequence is TGTGCCAGCAGCCTCCCGGGACGGAAGGTATATGGCTACACCTTC. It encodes CASSLPGRKVYGYTF.

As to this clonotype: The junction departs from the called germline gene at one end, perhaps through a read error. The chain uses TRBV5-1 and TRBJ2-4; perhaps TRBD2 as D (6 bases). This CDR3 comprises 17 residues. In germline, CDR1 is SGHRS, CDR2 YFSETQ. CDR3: CTSSLITGGGAKNIQYF. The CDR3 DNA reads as TGCACCAGCAGCTTGATTACCGGTGGGGGGGCCAAAAACATTCAGTACTTC.

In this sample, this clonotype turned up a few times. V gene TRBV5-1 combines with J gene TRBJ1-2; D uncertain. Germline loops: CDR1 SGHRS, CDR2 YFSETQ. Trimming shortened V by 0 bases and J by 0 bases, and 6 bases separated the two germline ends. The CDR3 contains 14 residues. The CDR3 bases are TGCGCCAGCAGCTTGGACGGGTCTAACTATGGCTACACCTTC. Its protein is CASSLDGSNYGYTF.